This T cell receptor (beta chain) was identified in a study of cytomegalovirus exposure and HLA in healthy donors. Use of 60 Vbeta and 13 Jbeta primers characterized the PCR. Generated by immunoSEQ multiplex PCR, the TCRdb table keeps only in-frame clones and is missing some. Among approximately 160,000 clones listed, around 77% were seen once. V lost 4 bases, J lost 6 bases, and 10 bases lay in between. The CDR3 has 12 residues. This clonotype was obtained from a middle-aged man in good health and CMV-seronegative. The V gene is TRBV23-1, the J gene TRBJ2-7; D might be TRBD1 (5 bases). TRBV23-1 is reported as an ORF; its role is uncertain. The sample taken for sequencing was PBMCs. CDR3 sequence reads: CASSRRVREQYV. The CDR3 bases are TGCGCCAGCAGTCGCAGGGTACGCGAGCAGTACGTC.